Presented here are 16 T cell receptor beta chains from one specimen sequenced in a study of preoperative IRX-2 immunotherapy in early breast cancer. The treatment was: preoperative locoregional IRX-2 cytokine immunotherapy. Profiling relied on immunoSEQ multiplex PCR, and the TCRdb table lists in-frame clones only, not all of them. The sample records roughly 30,000 clones, 82% being singletons. This material was acquired from a patient treated with IRX-2 immunotherapy. The receptors here all came from a human donor with breast cancer.

The gene calls are TRBV6-8 and TRBJ1-1; maybe TRBD1 (5 bases). Trimming took off 6 bases at V and 1 base at J, with 15 bases between the two ends. This CDR3 has 15 amino acids. Per the germline V gene, CDR1 is MNHGY and CDR2 is SAAAGT. The CDR3 DNA is TGTGCCAGCAGGAACCGGACACCTTCGAACACTGAAGCTTTCTTT. As protein: CASRNRTPSNTEAFF.

The chain joins TRBV6-8 to TRBJ2-7; TRBD1 agrees at 7 bases. Trimming at V came to 5 bases and at J to 7 bases, leaving 5 bases not matched to a gene. This CDR3 spans 12 amino acids. Looked up from germline, CDR1 is MNHGY and CDR2 is SAAAGT. DNA for the CDR3: TGTGCCAGCAGTCGGACAGGTGATGAGCAGTACTTC. Protein: CASSRTGDEQYF.

The rearrangement joins TRBV6-7 to TRBJ2-1, with D hard to call. TRBV6-7 counts as an open reading frame of uncertain function. Deletions cut 0 bases from V and 7 bases from J, with 1 base between. The CDR3 consists of 11 residues. The CDR3: CASSYSNEQFF. In DNA, the CDR3 is TGTGCCAGCAGTTACTCAAATGAGCAGTTCTTC.

The CDR3 DNA reads as TGTGCCAGCAGTTTATTGACGACAGCTAACTATGGCTACACCTTC. Encoded protein: CASSLLTTANYGYTF. The chain links TRBV28 to TRBJ1-2; D is possibly TRBD1 (5 bases). CDR1 and CDR2 from the germline V gene are MDHEN and SYDVKM. V shed 1 base and J shed 0 bases, with 9 bases lying between them. The CDR3 has 15 amino acids.

The chain uses TRBV6-8 and TRBJ1-2; tentative D call: TRBD1 (5 bases). This CDR3 has 12 amino acids. V was pared by 10 bases and J by 9 bases, with 18 bases between. CDR1 is MNHGY and CDR2 is SAAAGT in the germline V gene. For the CDR3, the DNA is TGTGCCACCTCCGACCCGGACATCCGCTACACCTTC. This codes for CATSDPDIRYTF.

The V call is TRBV28, the J call TRBJ2-3, with D unclear. The V gene's germline CDR1 is MDHEN and CDR2 SYDVKM. V was cut by 4 bases and J by 6 bases, with 14 bases left in between. The CDR3 spans 14 residues. CDR3 DNA: TGTGCCAGCAGTTCCCCCCGGAACTCCGATACGCAGTATTTT. Residues: CASSSPRNSDTQYF.

V is TRBV7-8 and J is TRBJ2-1, with 7 bases identical to TRBD2. CDR3 length: 16 residues. Trimming removed 2 bases from V and 5 bases from J; junction bases left unmatched: 9. In germline, CDR1 is SGHVS, CDR2 FQNEAQ. The CDR3 region has the DNA TGTGCCAGCAGCTTAACTGCGGGAGTACTCGACAATGAGCAGTTCTTC. This translates into CASSLTAGVLDNEQFF.

CDR3 protein: CASSLALRGASPTIYF. The CDR3 coding sequence is TGTGCCAGCAGCTTAGCGCTACGGGGGGCCTCCCCAACCATATATTTT. The V gene is TRBV7-1, the J gene TRBJ1-3; maybe TRBD1 (6 bases). TRBV7-1 is placed among ORFs of uncertain function. The CDR3 runs to 16 residues. The V and J ends lost 4 bases and 10 bases respectively, with 23 bases between them.

The chain links TRBV7-6 to TRBJ1-2, with a tentative D call TRBD1 (6 bases). This CDR3 is built from 17 residues. The germline gives CDR1 SGHVS, CDR2 FNYEAQ. V dropped 5 bases and J dropped 3 bases, with 22 bases sitting between them. DNA for the CDR3: TGTGCCAGCAGCACCCTCTGGTGGGACACTGCGGACTATGGCTACACCTTC. Its protein product is CASSTLWWDTADYGYTF.

The chain combines TRBV6-8 with TRBJ2-7, with TRBD1 identical over 7 bases. From germline, CDR1 is MNHGY and CDR2 SAAAGT. This CDR3 contains 16 residues. The junction had 12 bases not matched to a gene; V was cut back by 2 bases and J by 5 bases. The chain's CDR3 is CASSYDIEGALDEQYF. The CDR3 DNA follows: TGTGCCAGCAGTTACGATATAGAGGGGGCTCTCGACGAGCAGTACTTC.

The chain has TRBV29-1 and TRBJ1-1; D not resolved. The CDR3 covers 13 residues. In germline, CDR1 is SQVTM, CDR2 ANQGSEA. V lost 2 bases, J lost 5 bases, and 12 bases lay in between. The CDR3 bases are TGCAGCGTTGAACACGTCCTGAGTACTGAAGCTTTCTTT. Translation gives CSVEHVLSTEAFF.

The V gene is TRBV5-1, the J gene TRBJ1-6; D possibly corresponds to TRBD1 (6 bases). V was shortened by 0 bases and J by 8 bases, with 12 bases between the two germline ends. Germline values: CDR1 SGHRS, CDR2 YFSETQ. There are 15 residues in the CDR3. CDR3 nucleotides: TGCGCCAGCAGCTTGGAACAGGGAGGGGATTCACCCCTCCACTTT. It encodes CASSLEQGGDSPLHF.

The chain's CDR3 is CASKRRYGYEQYF. The CDR3 coding sequence is TGCGCCAGCAAAAGAAGGTATGGGTACGAGCAGTACTTC. V is TRBV23-1 and J is TRBJ2-7, with D hard to call. TRBV23-1 belongs to the ORF category, with a function that is uncertain. The CDR3 contains 13 residues. Trimming cost V 7 bases and J 4 bases, with 14 bases left between them.

The chain links TRBV5-1 to TRBJ2-7; D possibly corresponds to TRBD2 (6 bases). Germline lookup yields CDR1 SGHRS and CDR2 YFSETQ. V was pared by 6 bases and J by 4 bases, with 26 bases between. The CDR3 covers 17 residues. CDR3 sequence reads: CASNPSSGSGNLYEQYF. In DNA, the CDR3 is TGCGCCAGCAATCCTTCGTCTGGTAGCGGAAACCTTTACGAGCAGTACTTC.

This chain links TRBV6-8 with TRBJ2-1; TRBD1 or TRBD2 may be the D gene (5 bases each). Germline V gene data show CDR1 as MNHGY and CDR2 as SAAAGT. The CDR3 loop spans 15 amino acids. Between the trimmed V and J ends, which lost 6 bases and 4 bases, there was a span of 16 bases. Written as DNA, the CDR3 is TGTGCCAGCAGAGAGGATACGGGGCCGTACAATGAGCAGTTCTTC. It yields the protein CASREDTGPYNEQFF.

J is TRBJ1-5 and V is TRBV15; 7 positions match TRBD1. Trimming cost V 4 bases and J 3 bases; bases outside gene matches: 6. The CDR3 is made up of 15 amino acids. CDR1 is LNHNV, CDR2 YYDKDF, per germline (reference sequence). The CDR3 loop is CATSNGRGINQPQHF. The DNA for the CDR3 is TGTGCCACCAGCAATGGCAGGGGGATCAATCAGCCCCAGCATTTT.